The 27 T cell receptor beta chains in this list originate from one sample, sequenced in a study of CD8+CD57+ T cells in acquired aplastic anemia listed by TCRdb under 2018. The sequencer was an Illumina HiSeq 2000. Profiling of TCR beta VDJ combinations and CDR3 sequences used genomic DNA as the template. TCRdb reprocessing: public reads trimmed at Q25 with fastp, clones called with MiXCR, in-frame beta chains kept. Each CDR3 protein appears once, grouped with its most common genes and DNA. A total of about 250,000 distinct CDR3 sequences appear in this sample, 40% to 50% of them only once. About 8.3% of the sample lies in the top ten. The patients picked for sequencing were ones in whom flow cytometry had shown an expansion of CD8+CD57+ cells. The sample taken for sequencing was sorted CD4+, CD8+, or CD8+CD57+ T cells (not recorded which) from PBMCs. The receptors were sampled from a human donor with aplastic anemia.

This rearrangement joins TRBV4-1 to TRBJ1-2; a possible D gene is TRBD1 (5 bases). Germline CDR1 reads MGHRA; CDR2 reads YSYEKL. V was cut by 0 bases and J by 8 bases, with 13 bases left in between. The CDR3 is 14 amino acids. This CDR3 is CASSQEVGAKGYTF. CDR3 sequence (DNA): TGCGCCAGCAGCCAAGAGGTAGGGGCTAAGGGCTACACCTTC.

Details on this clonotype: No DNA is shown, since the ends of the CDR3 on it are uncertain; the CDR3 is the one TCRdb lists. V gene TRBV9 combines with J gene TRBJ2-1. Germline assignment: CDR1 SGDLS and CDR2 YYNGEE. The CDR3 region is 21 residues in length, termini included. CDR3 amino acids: CASSGSSIYGYTFGSGNEQFF.

The CDR3 sequence is CASRGQWPLNTEAFF. The CDR3 DNA reads as TGTGCCAGCAGGGGACAGTGGCCCTTGAACACTGAAGCTTTCTTT. The chain carries TRBV2 and TRBJ1-1, with 7 bases lining up with TRBD1. The CDR3 contains 15 residues. Per the germline V gene, CDR1 is SNHLY and CDR2 is FYNNEI. V gave up 6 bases and J gave up 0 bases; unmatched junction bases: 7.

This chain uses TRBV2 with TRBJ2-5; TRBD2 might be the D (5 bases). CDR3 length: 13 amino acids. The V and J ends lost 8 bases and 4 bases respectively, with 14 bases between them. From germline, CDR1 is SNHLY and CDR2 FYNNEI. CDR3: CASGERWGETQYF. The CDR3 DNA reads TGTGCCAGCGGCGAGCGGTGGGGAGAGACCCAGTACTTC. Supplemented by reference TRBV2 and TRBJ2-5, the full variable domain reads EPEVTQTPSHQVTQMGQEVILRCVPISNHLYFYWYRQILGQKVEFLVSFYNNEISEKSEIFDDQFSVERPDGSNFTLKIRSTKLEDSAMYFCASGERWGETQYFGPGTRLLVL.

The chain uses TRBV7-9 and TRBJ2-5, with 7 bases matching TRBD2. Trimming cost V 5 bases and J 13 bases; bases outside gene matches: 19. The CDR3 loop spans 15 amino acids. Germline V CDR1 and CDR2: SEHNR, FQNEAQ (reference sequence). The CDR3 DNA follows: TGTGCCAGCAGCCCAGGTGCGGGGGTAGATCCGGTTCGGTACTTC. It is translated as CASSPGAGVDPVRYF.

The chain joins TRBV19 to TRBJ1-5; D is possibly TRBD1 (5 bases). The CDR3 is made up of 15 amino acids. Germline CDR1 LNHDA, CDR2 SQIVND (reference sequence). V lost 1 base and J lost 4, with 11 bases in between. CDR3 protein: CASSIARTKNQPQHF. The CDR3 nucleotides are TGTGCCAGTAGTATAGCTAGGACAAAGAATCAGCCCCAGCATTTT. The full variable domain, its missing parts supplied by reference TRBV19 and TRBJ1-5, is DGGITQSPKYLFRKEGQNVTLSCEQNLNHDAMYWYRQDPGQGLRLIYYSQIVNDFQKGDIAEGYSVSREKKESFPLTVTSAQKNPTAFYLCASSIARTKNQPQHFGDGTRLSIL.

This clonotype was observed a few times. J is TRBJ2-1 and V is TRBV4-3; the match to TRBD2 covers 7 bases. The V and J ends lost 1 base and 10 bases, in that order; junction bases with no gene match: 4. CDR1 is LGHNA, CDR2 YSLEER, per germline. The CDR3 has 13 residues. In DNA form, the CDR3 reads TGCGCCAGCAGCCAAGGGGGGGGAGCAGAGCAGTTCTTC. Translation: CASSQGGGAEQFF.

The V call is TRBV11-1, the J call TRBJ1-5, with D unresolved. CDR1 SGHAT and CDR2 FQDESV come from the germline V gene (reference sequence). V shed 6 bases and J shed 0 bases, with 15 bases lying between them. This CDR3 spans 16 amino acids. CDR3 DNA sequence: TGTGCCAGCAGTCCACTAGATCTGTGTAGCAATCAGCCCCAGCATTTT. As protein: CASSPLDLCSNQPQHF.

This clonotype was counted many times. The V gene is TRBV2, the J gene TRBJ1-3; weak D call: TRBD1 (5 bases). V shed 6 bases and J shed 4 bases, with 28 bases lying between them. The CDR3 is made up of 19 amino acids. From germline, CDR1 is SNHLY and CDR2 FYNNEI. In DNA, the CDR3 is TGTGCCAGCAGGGGGCAGTGGACCGCTACCCCGGTAATCGGAAACACCATATATTTT. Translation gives CASRGQWTATPVIGNTIYF.

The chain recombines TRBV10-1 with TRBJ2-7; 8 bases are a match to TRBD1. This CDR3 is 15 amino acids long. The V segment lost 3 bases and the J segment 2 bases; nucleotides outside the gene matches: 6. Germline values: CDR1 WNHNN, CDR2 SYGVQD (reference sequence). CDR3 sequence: CASSDGTGRAYEQYF. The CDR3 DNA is TGCGCCAGCAGTGATGGGACAGGTAGGGCCTACGAGCAGTACTTC.

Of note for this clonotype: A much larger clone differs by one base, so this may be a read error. For the CDR3, the DNA is TGTGCCAGCAGCATAGTCTCTGGGTATCAGCCCCAGCATTTT. Encoded protein: CASSIVSGYQPQHF. V usage is TRBV7-2 and J usage is TRBJ1-5; no clear D gene. Germline-derived CDR1 and CDR2 are SGHTA and FQGNSA. The CDR3 is 14 amino acids. Trimming cost V 5 bases and J 5 bases, with 13 bases left between them.

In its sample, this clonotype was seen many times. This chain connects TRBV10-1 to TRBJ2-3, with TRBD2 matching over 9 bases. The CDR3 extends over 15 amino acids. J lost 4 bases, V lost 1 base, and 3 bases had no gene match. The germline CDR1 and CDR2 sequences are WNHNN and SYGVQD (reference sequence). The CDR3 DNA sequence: TGCGCCAGCAGTGAGTATAGCGGGAGCTCAGATACGCAGTATTTT. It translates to CASSEYSGSSDTQYF.

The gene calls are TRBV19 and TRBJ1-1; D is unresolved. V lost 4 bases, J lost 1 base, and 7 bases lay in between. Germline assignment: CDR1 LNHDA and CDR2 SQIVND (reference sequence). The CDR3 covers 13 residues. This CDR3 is CASSRRGNTEAFF. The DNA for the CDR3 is TGTGCCAGTAGTAGACGGGGGAACACTGAAGCTTTCTTT.

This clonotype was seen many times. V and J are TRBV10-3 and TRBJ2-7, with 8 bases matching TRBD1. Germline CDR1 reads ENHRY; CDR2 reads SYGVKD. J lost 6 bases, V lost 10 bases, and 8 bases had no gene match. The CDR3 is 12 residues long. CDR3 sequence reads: CATGQGAGEQYF. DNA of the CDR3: TGTGCCACCGGGCAGGGGGCGGGCGAGCAGTACTTC.

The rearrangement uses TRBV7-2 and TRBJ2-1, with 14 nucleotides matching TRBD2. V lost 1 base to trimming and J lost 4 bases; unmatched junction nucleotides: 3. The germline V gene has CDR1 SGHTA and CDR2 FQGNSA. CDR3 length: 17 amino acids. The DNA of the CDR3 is TGTGCCAGCAGCTTAGGGACTAGCGGGGGGAGGTACAATGAGCAGTTCTTC. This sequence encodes CASSLGTSGGRYNEQFF.

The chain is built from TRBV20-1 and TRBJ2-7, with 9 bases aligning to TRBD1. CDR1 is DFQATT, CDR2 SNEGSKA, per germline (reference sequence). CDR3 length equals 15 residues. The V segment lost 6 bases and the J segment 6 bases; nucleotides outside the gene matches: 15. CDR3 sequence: CSAQPPRDREFEQYF. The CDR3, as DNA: TGCAGTGCACAACCCCCCAGGGACAGGGAGTTCGAGCAGTACTTC.

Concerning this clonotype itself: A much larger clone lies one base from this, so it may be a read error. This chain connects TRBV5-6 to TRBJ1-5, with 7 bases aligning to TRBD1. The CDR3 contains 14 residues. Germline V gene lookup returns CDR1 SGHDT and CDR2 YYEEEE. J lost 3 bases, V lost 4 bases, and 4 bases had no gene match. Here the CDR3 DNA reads TGTGCCAGCAGCCTGGGACAGCTCAATCAGCCCCAGCATTTT. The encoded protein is CASSLGQLNQPQHF.

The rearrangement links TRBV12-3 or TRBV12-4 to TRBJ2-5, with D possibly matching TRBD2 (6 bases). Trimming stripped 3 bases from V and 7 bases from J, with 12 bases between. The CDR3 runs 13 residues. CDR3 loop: CASSFGLRGTQYF. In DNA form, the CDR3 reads TGTGCCAGCAGTTTCGGACTACGGGGGACCCAGTACTTC.

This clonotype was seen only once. DNA for the CDR3: TGCAGTGCACCCGGACTAGCGGGCGGGGATACGCAGTATTTT. This gives the protein CSAPGLAGGDTQYF. The gene calls are TRBV20-1 and TRBJ2-3; TRBD2 agrees at 11 bases. The V gene end was trimmed by 6 bases and the J gene end by 6 bases; junction bases not matched to a gene: 8. Germline V gene data show CDR1 as DFQATT and CDR2 as SNEGSKA (reference sequence). The CDR3 consists of 14 residues.

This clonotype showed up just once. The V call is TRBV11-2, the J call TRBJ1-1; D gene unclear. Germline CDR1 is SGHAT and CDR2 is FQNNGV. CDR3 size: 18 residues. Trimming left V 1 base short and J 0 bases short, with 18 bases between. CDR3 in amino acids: CASSLGGSLVHVNTEAFF. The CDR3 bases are TGTGCCAGCAGCTTAGGAGGCAGCCTAGTACATGTGAACACTGAAGCTTTCTTT. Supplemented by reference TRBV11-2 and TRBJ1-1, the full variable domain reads EAGVAQSPRYKIIEKRQSVAFWCNPISGHATLYWYQQILGQGPKLLIQFQNNGVVDDSQLPKDRFSAERLKGVDSTLKIQPAKLEDSAVYLCASSLGGSLVHVNTEAFFGQGTRLTVV.

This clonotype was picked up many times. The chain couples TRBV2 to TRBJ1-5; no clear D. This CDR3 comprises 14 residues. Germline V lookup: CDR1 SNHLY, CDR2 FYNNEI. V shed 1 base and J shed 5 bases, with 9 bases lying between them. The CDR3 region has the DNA TGTGCCAGCAGTGAAGTTGACGACGATCAGCCCCAGCATTTT. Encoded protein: CASSEVDDDQPQHF.

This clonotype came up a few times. In nucleotides, the CDR3 is TGTGCCAGCAGTCCAGTGGGTACGATACTTCAGAACACTGAAGCTTTCTTT. It encodes CASSPVGTILQNTEAFF. This chain uses TRBV27 with TRBJ1-1, with no clear D. Germline values: CDR1 MNHEY, CDR2 SMNVEV (reference sequence). The CDR3 sequence is 17 residues long. With 5 bases removed from V and 1 base from J, the gap between germline ends came to 20 bases.

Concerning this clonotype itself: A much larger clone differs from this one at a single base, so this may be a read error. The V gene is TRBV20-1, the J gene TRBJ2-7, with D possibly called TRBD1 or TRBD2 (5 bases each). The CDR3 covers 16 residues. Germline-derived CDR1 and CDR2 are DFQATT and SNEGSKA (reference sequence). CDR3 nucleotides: TGCGGTGCTAGAGATAGGGTTTGGGGGTCCTCCTACGAGCAGTACTTC. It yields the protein CGARDRVWGSSYEQYF.

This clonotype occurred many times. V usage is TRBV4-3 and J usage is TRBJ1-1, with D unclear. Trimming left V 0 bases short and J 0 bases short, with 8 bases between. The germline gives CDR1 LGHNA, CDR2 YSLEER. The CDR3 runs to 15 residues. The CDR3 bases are TGCGCCAGCAGCCAAGAAATAGCTTTGAACACTGAAGCTTTCTTT. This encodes CASSQEIALNTEAFF.

The CDR3 DNA reads TGTGCCAGCAGCTTAGTTGTAGTGGGACACGAGGAACGGGGTGGCTACACCTTC. Residues: CASSLVVVGHEERGGYTF. This chain links TRBV13 with TRBJ1-2; possible D gene TRBD1, 6 bases. The CDR3 totals 18 residues. V was shortened by 1 base and J by 7 bases, with 25 bases between the two germline ends. From germline, CDR1 is PRHDT and CDR2 FYEKMQ (reference sequence).

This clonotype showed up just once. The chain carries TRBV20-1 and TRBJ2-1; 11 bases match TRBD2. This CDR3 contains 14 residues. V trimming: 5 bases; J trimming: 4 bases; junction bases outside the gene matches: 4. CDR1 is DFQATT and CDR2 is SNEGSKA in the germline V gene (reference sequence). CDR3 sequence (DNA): TGCAGTGCTGGCGGGACTAGCGGATACAATGAGCAGTTCTTC. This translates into CSAGGTSGYNEQFF.

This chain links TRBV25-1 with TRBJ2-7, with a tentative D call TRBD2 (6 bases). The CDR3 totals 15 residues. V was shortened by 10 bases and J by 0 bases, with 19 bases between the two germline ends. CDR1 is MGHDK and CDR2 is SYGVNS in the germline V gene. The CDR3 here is CATRLGGGLSYEQYF. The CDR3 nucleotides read TGTGCCACCCGACTCGGGGGTGGACTCTCCTACGAGCAGTACTTC.